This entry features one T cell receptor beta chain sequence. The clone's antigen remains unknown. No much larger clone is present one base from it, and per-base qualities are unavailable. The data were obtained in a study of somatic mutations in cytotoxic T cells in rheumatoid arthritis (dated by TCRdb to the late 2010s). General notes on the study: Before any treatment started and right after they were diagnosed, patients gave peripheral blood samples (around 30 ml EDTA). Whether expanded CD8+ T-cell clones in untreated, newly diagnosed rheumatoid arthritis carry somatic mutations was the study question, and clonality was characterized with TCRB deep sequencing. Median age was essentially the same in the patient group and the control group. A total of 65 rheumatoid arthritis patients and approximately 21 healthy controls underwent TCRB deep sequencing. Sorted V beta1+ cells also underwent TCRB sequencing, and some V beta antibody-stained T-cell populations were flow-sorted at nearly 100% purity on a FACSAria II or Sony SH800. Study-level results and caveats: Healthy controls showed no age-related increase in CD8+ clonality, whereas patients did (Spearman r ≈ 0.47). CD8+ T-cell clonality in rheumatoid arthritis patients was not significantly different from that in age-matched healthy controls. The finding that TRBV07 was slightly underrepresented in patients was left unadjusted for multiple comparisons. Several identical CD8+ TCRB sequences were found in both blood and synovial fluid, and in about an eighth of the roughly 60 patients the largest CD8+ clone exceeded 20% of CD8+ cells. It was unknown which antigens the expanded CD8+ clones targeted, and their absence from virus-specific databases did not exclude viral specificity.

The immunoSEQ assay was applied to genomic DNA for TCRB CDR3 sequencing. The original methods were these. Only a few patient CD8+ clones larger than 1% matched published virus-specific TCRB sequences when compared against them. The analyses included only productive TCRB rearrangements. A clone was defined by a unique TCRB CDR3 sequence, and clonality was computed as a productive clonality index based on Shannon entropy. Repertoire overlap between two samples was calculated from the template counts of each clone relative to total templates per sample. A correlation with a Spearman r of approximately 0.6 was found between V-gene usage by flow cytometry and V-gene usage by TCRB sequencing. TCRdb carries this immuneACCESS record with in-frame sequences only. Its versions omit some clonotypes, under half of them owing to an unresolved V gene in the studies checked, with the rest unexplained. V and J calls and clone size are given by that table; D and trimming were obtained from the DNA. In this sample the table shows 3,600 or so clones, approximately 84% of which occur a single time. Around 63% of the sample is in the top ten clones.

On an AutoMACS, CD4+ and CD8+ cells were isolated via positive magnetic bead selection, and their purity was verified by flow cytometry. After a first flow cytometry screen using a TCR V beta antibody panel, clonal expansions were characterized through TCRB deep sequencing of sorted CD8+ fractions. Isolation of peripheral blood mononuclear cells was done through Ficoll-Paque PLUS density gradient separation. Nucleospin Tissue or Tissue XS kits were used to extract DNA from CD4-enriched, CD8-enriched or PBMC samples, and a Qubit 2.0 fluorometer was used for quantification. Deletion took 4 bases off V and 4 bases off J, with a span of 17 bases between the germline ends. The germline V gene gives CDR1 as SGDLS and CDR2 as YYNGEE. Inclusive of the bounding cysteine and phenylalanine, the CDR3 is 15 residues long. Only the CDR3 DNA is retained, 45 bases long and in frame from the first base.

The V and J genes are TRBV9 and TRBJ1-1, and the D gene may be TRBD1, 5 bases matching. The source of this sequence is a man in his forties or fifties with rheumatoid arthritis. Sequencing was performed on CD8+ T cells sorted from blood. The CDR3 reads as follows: CASSPSGTGGTEAFF. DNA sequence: TGTGCCAGCAGCCCATCTGGGACTGGGGGCACTGAAGCTTTCTTT.